This record looks at one TCR beta chain sequence and its context. Antigen specificity is unknown. Version v3.0 of the immunoSEQ assay was performed at survey level. Libraries were prepared by immunoSEQ multiplex PCR; TCRdb keeps only in-frame clonotypes and omits some of them. Of thousands of clones in the sample, just under 75% were seen once. This record belongs to a study of long-term antiretroviral therapy in people with HIV. Study-wide findings and caveats: The study collected no data on ART adherence, viral resistance or therapy changes.

Treatment for all HIV-infected participants took place in the United States. The receptor comes from a man aged 18 to 35 with HIV. This material consisted of unsorted PBMCs, taken 0.1 years before starting antiretroviral therapy.

The CDR3, as DNA: TGTGCCAGCACCCGTTACGGGGCCTCTAGCACAGATACGCAGTATTTT. It specifies CASTRYGASSTDTQYF. V gene TRBV7-9 combines with J gene TRBJ2-3; tentatively, D is TRBD1 or TRBD2 (5 bases each). V was shortened by 7 bases and J by 0 bases, with 17 bases between the two germline ends. The CDR3 consists of 16 residues. Germline CDR1 reads SEHNR; CDR2 reads FQNEAQ (reference sequence).